This entry concerns a single TCR beta chain. This CDR3 region has 16 residues. After removal of 4 bases from V and 4 bases from J, the junction contained 8 bases not matched to a gene. Germline CDR1 is SEHNR and CDR2 is FQNEAQ (reference sequence). The sample belongs to a study of cytomegalovirus exposure and HLA in healthy donors. On the study more broadly: The approximately 130 validation repertoires matched the roughly 650 first-cohort repertoires in platform, a later analysis reported.

Sequenced by immunoSEQ multiplex PCR; TCRdb stores in-frame clones only, minus some. The table includes around 150,000 clones, approximately 96% detected once. This chain connects TRBV7-9 to TRBJ2-3; 10 bases agree with TRBD1. The source of this sequence is a woman aged 18-29 years in good health and CMV-seronegative. The sample comprised PBMCs. The CDR3 DNA reads as TGTGCCAGCAGCTCCCAGACAGGGGGCGCGGCAGATACGCAGTATTTT. Translated: CASSSQTGGAADTQYF.